This TCR beta chain was captured by sequencing in a study of identical twins. Study-level findings and limits: Out-of-frame alpha sequences shared between twins exhibited an excess of low generation probability. Fewer insertions were carried by abundant cord blood beta clonotypes, but none was seen in memory repertoires.

A word on this clonotype: What it binds is not known.

TCRdb reprocessed the 5' RACE reads via MiXCR and lists one record per CDR3 protein. Here the sample spans roughly 490,000 distinct CDR3 sequences, roughly an eighth being singletons. The length of the CDR3 is 14 residues. The germline gives CDR1 DFQATT, CDR2 SNEGSKA (reference sequence). V lost 0 bases and J 3 bases, leaving 9 bases between the germline ends. This sample also belongs to another study, concerning yellow fever vaccine responses in identical twins.

This sequence joins TRBV20-1 and TRBJ2-1; a possible D gene is TRBD2 (5 bases). The sequencing sample was made of CD4+ T cells sorted from blood. This TCR came from a woman younger than 35 in good health. The CDR3 coding sequence is TGCAGTGCTAGAGAGACCACTAGCTACAATGAGCAGTTCTTC. Translation gives CSARETTSYNEQFF.